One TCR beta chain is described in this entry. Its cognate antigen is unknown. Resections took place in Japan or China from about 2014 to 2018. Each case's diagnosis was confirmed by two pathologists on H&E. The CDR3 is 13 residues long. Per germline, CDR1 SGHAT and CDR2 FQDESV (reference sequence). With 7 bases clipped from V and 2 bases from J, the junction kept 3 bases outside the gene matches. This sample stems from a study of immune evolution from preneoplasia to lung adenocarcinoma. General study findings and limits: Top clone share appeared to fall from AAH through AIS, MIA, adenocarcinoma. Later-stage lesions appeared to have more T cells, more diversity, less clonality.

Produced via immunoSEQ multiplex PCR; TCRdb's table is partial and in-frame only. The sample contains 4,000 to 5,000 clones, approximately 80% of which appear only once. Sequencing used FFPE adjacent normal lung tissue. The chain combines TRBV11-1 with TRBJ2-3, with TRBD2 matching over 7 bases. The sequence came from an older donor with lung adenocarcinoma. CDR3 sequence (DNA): TGTGCCAGCACCAGCGGGGCCACAGATACGCAGTATTTT. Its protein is CASTSGATDTQYF. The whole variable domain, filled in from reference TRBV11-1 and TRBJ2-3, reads EAEVAQSPRYKITEKSQAVAFWCDPISGHATLYWYRQILGQGPELLVQFQDESVVDDSQLPKDRFSAERLKGVDSTLKIQPAELGDSAMYLCASTSGATDTQYFGPGTRLTVL.